A selection of T cell receptor beta chains follows, all from one sample in a study of cytomegalovirus exposure and HLA in healthy donors. Only in-frame clones appear in the TCRdb table, and some are missing; sequencing was by immunoSEQ multiplex PCR. Altogether some 65,000 clones are present, 60% to 80% being singletons, with the ten largest covering around 2.7%. What was sequenced was PBMCs. These receptors came from a man aged 25 to 40 in good health and CMV-seronegative. CDR3s include the opening cysteine and the closing phenylalanine or tryptophan. Each record gives: clone size, V gene, CDR3 length, J gene, CDR3 protein. For some rows the clone size is stated as once, few or many, or as a class when expanded; others skip it.

.	TRBV29-1	14	TRBJ2-5	CSARETGGRETQYF
.	TRBV6-1	13	TRBJ1-5	CASSDAAEGPQHF
.	TRBV10-3	12	TRBJ1-2	CAISRTGSGYTF
.	TRBV5-1	14	TRBJ2-7	CASSLGGLDYEQYF
.	TRBV4-1	15	TRBJ1-2	CASSQSTGANFGYTF
.	TRBV7-3	13	TRBJ1-1	CASSLGSHTEAFF
.	TRBV2	15	TRBJ2-1	CASSDRRQGGNEQFF
.	TRBV7-9	15	TRBJ1-1	CASSLGIREDTEAFF
.	TRBV2	16	TRBJ2-4	CASSETLTGSRNIQYF
.	TRBV5-4	18	TRBJ2-1	CASSLAEGRLRPYNEQFF
.	TRBV2	15	TRBJ2-1	CASLGQSLINNEQFF
.	TRBV29-1	16	TRBJ2-3	CSVDGTDSVNTDTQYF
.	TRBV9	15	TRBJ2-5	CASSVAAGGEETQYF
.	TRBV10-3	13	TRBJ2-5	CAISEPLDGTQYF
.	TRBV29-1	12	TRBJ1-1	CSAGQTNTEAFF
once	TRBV19	13	TRBJ2-3	CATAGDFTDTQYF
.	TRBV27	13	TRBJ1-5	CASSVDSNQPQHF
.	TRBV7-7	13	TRBJ1-1	CASSSDPTGEAFF
.	TRBV6-1	14	TRBJ1-1	CASSARDRDTEAFF
few	TRBV9	15	TRBJ1-1	CASSFTQGGATEAFF
few	TRBV7-2	17	TRBJ1-2	CASSKTGGDTKNYGYTF
.	TRBV25-1	13	TRBJ1-1	CASSEGGATEAFF